This TCR beta chain was found in a study of blood T cell repertoires in COVID-19. At the level of the study: PBMCs, B-cell-depleted T cells, or T cells provided the cDNA or gDNA that made up the material.

Repertoires were generated with immunoSEQ multiplex PCR, while TCRdb's copy carries only in-frame clones and drops some. The sample carries some 96,000 clones, around 88% recorded once. The CDR3 loop spans 13 amino acids. Trimming stripped 4 bases from V and 7 bases from J, with 14 bases between. Germline V gene lookup returns CDR1 SGHRS and CDR2 YFSETQ. The sequence came from a human donor in a cohort sampled during active COVID-19. Sequencing was performed on peripheral blood. The J gene is TRBJ1-1, the V gene TRBV5-1; D is possibly TRBD1 (6 bases). CDR3 residues: CASSASGTREAFF. The CDR3 DNA reads as TGCGCCAGCAGCGCATCCGGGACACGTGAAGCTTTCTTT. Full variable domain (remainder filled in from reference TRBV5-1 and TRBJ1-1): KAGVTQTPRYLIKTRGQQVTLSCSPISGHRSVSWYQQTPGQGLQFLFEYFSETQRNKGNFPGRFSGRQFSNSRSEMNVSTLELGDSALYLCASSASGTREAFFGQGTRLTVV.